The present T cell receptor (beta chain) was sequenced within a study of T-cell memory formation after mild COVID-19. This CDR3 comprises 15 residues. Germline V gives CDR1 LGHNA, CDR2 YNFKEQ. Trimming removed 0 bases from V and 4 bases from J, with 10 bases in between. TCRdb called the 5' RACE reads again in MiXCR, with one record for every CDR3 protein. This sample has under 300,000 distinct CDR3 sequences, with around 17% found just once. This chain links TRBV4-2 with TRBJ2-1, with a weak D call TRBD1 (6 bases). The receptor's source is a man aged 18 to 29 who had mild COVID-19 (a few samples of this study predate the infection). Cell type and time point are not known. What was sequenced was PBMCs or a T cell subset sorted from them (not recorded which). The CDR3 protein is CASSQEGTLYNEQFF. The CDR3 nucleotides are TGTGCCAGCAGCCAAGAGGGGACATTGTACAATGAGCAGTTCTTC.